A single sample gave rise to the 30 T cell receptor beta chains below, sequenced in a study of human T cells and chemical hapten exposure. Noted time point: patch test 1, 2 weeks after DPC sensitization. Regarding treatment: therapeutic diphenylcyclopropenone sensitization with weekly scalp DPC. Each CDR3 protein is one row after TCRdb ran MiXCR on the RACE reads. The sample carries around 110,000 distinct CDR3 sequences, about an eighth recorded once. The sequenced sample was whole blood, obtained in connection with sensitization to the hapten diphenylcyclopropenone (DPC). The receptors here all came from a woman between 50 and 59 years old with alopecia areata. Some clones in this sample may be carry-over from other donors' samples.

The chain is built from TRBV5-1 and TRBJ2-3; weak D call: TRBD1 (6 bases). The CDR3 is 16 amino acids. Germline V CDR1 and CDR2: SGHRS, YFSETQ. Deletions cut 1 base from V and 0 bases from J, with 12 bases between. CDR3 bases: TGCGCCAGCAGCTTGTTGACAGGAGATAGCACAGATACGCAGTATTTT. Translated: CASSLLTGDSTDTQYF.

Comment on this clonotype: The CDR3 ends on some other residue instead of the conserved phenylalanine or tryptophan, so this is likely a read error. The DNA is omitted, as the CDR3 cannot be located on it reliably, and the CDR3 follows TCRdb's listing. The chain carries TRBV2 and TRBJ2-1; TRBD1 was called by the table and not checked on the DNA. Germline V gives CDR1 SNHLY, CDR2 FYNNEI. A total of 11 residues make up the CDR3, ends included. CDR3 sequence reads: CASSEIGRVKT.

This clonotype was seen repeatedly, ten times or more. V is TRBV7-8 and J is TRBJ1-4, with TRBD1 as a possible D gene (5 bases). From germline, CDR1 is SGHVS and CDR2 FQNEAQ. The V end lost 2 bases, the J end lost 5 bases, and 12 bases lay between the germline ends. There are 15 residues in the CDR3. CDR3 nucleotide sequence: TGTGCCAGCAGCTTACAAGGGGCCCCAAATGAAAAACTGTTTTTT. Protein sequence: CASSLQGAPNEKLFF.

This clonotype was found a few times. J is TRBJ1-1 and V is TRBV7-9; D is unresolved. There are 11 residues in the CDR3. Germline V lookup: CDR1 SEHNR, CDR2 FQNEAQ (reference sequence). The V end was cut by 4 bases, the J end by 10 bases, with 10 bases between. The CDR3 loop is CASSSPPGAFF. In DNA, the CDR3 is TGTGCCAGCAGCTCACCTCCAGGAGCTTTCTTT.

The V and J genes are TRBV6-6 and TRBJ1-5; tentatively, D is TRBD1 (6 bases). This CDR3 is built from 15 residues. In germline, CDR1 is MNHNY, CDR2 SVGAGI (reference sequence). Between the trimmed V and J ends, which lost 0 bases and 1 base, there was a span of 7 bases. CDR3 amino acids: CASSYSRGSNQPQHF. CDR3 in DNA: TGTGCCAGCAGTTACTCCAGGGGAAGCAATCAGCCCCAGCATTTT.

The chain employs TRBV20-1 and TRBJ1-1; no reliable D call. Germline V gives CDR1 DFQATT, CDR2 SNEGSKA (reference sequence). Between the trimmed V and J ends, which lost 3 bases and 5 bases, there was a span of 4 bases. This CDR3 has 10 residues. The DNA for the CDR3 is TGCAGTGCTAGTCGGACTGAAGCTTTCTTT. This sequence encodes CSASRTEAFF.

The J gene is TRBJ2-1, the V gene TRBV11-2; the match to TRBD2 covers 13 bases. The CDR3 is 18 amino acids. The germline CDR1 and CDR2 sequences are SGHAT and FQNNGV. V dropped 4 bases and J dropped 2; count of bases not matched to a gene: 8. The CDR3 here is CASSSVRTSGSAYNEQFF. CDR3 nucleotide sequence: TGTGCCAGCAGCTCAGTAAGGACTAGCGGGAGTGCCTACAATGAGCAGTTCTTC.

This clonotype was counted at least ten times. CDR3 protein: CASSYQPSSYEQYF. The CDR3 coding sequence is TGTGCCAGCAGTTACCAGCCGAGCTCCTACGAGCAGTACTTC. The chain couples TRBV6-5 to TRBJ2-7; D is unresolved. Germline V gene data show CDR1 as MNHEY and CDR2 as SVGAGI. The ends were cut back, 2 bases at V and 0 bases at J, with 8 bases in the middle. CDR3 length equals 14 residues.

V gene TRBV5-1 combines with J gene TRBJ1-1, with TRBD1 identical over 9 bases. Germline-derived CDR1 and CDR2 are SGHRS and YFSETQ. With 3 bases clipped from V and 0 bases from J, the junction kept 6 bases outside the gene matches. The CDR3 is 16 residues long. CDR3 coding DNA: TGCGCCAGCAGCTACGACAGGGGGATCATGAACACTGAAGCTTTCTTT. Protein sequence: CASSYDRGIMNTEAFF.

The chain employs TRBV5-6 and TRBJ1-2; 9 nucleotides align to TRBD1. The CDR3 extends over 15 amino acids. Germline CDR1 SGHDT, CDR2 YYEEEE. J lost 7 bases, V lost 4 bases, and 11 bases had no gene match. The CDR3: CASSAIGQGRSGYTF. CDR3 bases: TGTGCCAGCAGCGCGATCGGACAGGGGCGGTCTGGCTACACCTTC.

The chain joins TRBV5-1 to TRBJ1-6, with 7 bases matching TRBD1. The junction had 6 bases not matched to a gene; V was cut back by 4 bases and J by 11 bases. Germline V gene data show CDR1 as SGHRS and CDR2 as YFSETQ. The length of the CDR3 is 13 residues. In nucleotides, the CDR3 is TGCGCCAGCAGCCAACAGGGGAGGCCACCCCTCCACTTT. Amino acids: CASSQQGRPPLHF.

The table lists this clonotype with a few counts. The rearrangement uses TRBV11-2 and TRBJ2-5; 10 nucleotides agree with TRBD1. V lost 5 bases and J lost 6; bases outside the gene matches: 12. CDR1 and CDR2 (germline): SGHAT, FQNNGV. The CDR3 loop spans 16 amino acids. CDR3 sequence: CASSPSSGTGEKTQYF. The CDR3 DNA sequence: TGTGCCAGCAGCCCGAGTAGCGGGACAGGGGAAAAGACCCAGTACTTC.

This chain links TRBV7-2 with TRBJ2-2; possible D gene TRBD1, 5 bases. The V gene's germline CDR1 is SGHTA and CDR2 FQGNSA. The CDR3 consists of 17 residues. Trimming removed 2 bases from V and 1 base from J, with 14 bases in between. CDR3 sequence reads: CASSLLKGNWNTGELFF. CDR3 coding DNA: TGTGCCAGCAGCTTATTGAAGGGGAACTGGAACACCGGGGAGCTGTTTTTT.

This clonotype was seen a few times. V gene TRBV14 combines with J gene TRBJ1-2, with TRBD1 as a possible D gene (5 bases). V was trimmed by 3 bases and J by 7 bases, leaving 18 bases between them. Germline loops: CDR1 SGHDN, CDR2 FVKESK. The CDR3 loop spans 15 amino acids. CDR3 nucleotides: TGTGCCAGCAGCCAGAGGGACGGAGGGTTCTCTGGCTACACCTTC. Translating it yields CASSQRDGGFSGYTF.

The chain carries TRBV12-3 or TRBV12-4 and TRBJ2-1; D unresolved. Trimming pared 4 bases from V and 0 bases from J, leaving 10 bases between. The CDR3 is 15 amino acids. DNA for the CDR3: TGTGCCAGCAGTTACAGTTCGAGCTCCTACAATGAGCAGTTCTTC. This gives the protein CASSYSSSSYNEQFF.

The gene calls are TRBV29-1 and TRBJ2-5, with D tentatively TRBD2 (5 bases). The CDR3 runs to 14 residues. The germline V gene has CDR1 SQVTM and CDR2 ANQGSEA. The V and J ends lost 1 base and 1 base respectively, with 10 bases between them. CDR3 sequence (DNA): TGCAGCGTTGAAGGCCCAAGCGGCCAAGAGACCCAGTACTTC. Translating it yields CSVEGPSGQETQYF.

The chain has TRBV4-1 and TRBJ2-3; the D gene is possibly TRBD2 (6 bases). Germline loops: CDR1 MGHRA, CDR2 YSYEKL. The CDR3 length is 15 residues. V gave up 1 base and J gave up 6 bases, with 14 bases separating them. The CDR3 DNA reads TGCGCCAGCAGCCAAGCCGCGGGGATACGCGATACGCAGTATTTT. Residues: CASSQAAGIRDTQYF.

CDR3 in amino acids: CASSWTGTVNTGELFF. In DNA form, the CDR3 reads TGCGCCAGCAGCTGGACCGGGACAGTAAACACCGGGGAGCTGTTTTTT. The chain employs TRBV5-1 and TRBJ2-2, with 7 positions matching TRBD1. The CDR3 runs 16 residues. V gave up 3 bases and J gave up 2 bases; unmatched junction bases: 7. Germline assignment: CDR1 SGHRS and CDR2 YFSETQ.

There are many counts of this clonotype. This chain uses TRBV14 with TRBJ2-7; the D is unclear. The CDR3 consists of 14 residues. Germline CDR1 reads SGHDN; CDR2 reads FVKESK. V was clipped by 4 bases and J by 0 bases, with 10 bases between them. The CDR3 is CASSPDVSSYEQYF. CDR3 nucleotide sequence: TGTGCCAGCAGCCCGGACGTAAGCTCCTACGAGCAGTACTTC.

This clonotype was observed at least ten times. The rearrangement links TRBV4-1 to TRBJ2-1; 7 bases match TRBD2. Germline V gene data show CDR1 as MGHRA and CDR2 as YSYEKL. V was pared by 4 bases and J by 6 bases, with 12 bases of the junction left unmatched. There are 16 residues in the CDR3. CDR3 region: CASSPLRRTSLNEQFF. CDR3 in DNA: TGCGCCAGCAGCCCGCTGAGAAGGACTAGTCTCAATGAGCAGTTCTTC.

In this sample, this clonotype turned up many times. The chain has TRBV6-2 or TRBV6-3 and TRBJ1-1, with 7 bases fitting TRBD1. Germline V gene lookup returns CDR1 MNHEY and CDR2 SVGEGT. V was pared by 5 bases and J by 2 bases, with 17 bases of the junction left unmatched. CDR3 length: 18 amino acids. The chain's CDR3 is CASSQLQTGSYFNTEAFF. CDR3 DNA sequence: TGTGCCAGCAGTCAACTCCAGACAGGGTCCTATTTCAACACTGAAGCTTTCTTT.

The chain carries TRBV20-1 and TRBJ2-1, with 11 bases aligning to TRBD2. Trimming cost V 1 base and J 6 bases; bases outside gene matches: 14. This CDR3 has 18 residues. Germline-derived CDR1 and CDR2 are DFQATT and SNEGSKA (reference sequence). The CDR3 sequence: CSARAPPLLAGGVNEQFF. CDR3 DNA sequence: TGCAGTGCTAGAGCCCCTCCCCTATTAGCGGGGGGGGTCAATGAGCAGTTCTTC.

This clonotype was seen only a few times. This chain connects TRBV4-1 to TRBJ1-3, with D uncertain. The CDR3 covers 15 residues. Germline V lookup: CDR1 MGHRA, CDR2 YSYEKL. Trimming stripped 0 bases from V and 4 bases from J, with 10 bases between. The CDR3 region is CASSQDLLFGNTIYF. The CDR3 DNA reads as TGCGCCAGCAGCCAAGATCTGCTTTTCGGAAACACCATATATTTT.

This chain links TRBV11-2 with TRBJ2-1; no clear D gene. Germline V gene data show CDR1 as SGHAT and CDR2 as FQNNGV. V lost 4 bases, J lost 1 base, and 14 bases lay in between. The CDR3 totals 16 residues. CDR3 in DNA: TGTGCCAGCAGCTGGCCTGGCAGCGCGTCCTACAATGAGCAGTTCTTC. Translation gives CASSWPGSASYNEQFF.

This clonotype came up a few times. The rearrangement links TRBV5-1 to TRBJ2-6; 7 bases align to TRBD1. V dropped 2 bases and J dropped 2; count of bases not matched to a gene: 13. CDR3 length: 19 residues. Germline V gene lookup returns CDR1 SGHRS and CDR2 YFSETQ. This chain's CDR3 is CASSFTPSDRPTGANVLTF. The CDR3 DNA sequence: TGCGCCAGCAGCTTTACTCCCTCGGACAGGCCTACTGGGGCCAACGTCCTGACTTTC.

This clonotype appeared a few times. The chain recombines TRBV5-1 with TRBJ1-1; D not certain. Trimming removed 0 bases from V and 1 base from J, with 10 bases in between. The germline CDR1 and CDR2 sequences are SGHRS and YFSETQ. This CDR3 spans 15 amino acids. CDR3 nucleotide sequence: TGCGCCAGCAGCTTGGGTGGAAGTCAGAACACTGAAGCTTTCTTT. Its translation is CASSLGGSQNTEAFF.

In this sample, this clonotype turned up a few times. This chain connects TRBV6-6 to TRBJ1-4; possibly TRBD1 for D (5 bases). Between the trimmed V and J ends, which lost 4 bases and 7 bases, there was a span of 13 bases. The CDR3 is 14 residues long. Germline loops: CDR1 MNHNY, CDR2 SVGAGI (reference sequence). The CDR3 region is CASSSRGLGEKLFF. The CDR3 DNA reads TGTGCCAGCAGTTCTCGGGGCTTGGGTGAAAAACTGTTTTTT.

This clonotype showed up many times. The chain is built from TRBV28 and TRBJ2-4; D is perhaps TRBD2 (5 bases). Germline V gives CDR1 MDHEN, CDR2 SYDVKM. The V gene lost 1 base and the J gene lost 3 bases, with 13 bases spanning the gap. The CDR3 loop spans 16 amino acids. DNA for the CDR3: TGTGCCAGCAGTTTATTAGGGAGTCTTGGCAAAAACATTCAGTACTTC. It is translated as CASSLLGSLGKNIQYF.

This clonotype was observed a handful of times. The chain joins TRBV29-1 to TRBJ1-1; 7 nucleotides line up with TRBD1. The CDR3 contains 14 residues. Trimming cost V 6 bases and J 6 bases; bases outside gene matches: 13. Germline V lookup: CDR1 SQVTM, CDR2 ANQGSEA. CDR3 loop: CSVENRQGSAEAFF. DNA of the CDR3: TGCAGCGTGGAGAATAGACAGGGATCCGCTGAAGCTTTCTTT.

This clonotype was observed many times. The CDR3 here is CASSQSNRVSGNTIYF. DNA for the CDR3: TGTGCCAGCAGCCAATCTAATAGGGTCTCTGGAAACACCATATATTTT. The chain joins TRBV3-1 to TRBJ1-3; no definite D call. This CDR3 has 16 residues. CDR1 and CDR2 from the germline V gene are LGHDT and YNNKEL (reference sequence). V shed 2 bases and J shed 0 bases, with 11 bases lying between them.